Below, one T cell receptor beta chain is given with its context. CDR1 is MNHNS and CDR2 is SASEGT in the germline V gene. V was clipped by 1 base and J by 7 bases, with 13 bases between them. The CDR3 consists of 14 residues. The sample originates from a study of blood T cell repertoires in COVID-19. Turning to the study itself: Whether acute or convalescent, the COVID-19 samples came from the United States, Italy and Spain.

The protocol was immunoSEQ multiplex PCR, while the TCRdb copy is restricted to in-frame clones and leaves out a portion. Among 90,000 or so clones listed, 70% to 90% were seen once. The V call is TRBV6-1, the J call TRBJ1-2; D ambiguous. The clonotype originates from a man aged 60 to 69 with acute or convalescent COVID-19. Sequenced: peripheral blood. DNA of the CDR3: TGTGCCAGCAGTGAAGATCAGATGAGGGTTGGCTACACCTTC. This gives the protein CASSEDQMRVGYTF.